The rows below give T cell receptor beta chains drawn from one sample of a study of CD4+ T cells in melanoma. The protocol was immunoSEQ multiplex PCR, while the TCRdb copy is restricted to in-frame clones and leaves out a portion. The sample carries over 45,000 clones, over 60% recorded once. Sequenced material: tumor tissue. The receptor set was obtained from a human donor with melanoma. Both conserved end residues are part of each CDR3. The order of the fields is clone size, V gene, D gene, J gene, CDR3 protein, CDR3 DNA. D genes are given only for firm matches. Clone size is stated in some rows and not others, as once, few, many or a class when expanded.

clone size: -; V gene: TRBV29-1; D gene: TRBD1; J gene: TRBJ2-7; CDR3 protein: CSVTGTASYEQYF; CDR3 DNA: TGCAGCGTTACCGGGACAGCATCCTACGAGCAGTACTTC
clone size: -; V gene: TRBV5-4; D gene: -; J gene: TRBJ1-1; CDR3 protein: CASSLPGGNTEAFF; CDR3 DNA: TGTGCCAGCAGCCTCCCCGGGGGGAACACTGAAGCTTTCTTT
clone size: -; V gene: TRBV6-6; D gene: TRBD1; J gene: TRBJ1-1; CDR3 protein: CASSHGTVEAFF; CDR3 DNA: TGTGCCAGCAGTCACGGGACAGTCGAAGCTTTCTTT
clone size: few; V gene: TRBV5-6; D gene: TRBD1; J gene: TRBJ2-7; CDR3 protein: CASSLDRGFSYEQYF; CDR3 DNA: TGTGCCAGCAGCTTGGACAGGGGGTTCTCCTACGAGCAGTACTTC
clone size: few; V gene: TRBV18; D gene: TRBD1; J gene: TRBJ1-1; CDR3 protein: CASSLTTGLNTEAFF; CDR3 DNA: TGTGCCAGCTCACTAACGACAGGGTTGAACACTGAAGCTTTCTTT
clone size: -; V gene: TRBV7-9; D gene: -; J gene: TRBJ1-1; CDR3 protein: CASSADLLNTEAFF; CDR3 DNA: TGTGCCAGCAGCGCGGACCTTCTGAACACTGAAGCTTTCTTT
clone size: -; V gene: TRBV9; D gene: -; J gene: TRBJ2-3; CDR3 protein: CASSVQPGTTDTQYF; CDR3 DNA: TGTGCCAGCAGCGTCCAACCCGGAACCACAGATACGCAGTATTTT
clone size: -; V gene: TRBV30; D gene: -; J gene: TRBJ1-2; CDR3 protein: CAWSTYGYTF; CDR3 DNA: TGTGCCTGGAGCACTTATGGCTACACCTTC
clone size: -; V gene: TRBV7-6; D gene: -; J gene: TRBJ1-1; CDR3 protein: CASSLEAQGITEAFF; CDR3 DNA: TGTGCCAGCAGCTTAGAGGCTCAGGGAATCACTGAAGCTTTCTTT
clone size: -; V gene: TRBV9; D gene: TRBD1; J gene: TRBJ1-2; CDR3 protein: CASSVATGQELANYGYTF; CDR3 DNA: TGTGCCAGCAGCGTAGCTACGGGACAGGAGTTAGCTAACTATGGCTACACCTTC
clone size: -; V gene: TRBV15; D gene: -; J gene: TRBJ1-1; CDR3 protein: CATSREGKNTEAFF; CDR3 DNA: TGTGCCACCAGCAGAGAGGGGAAGAACACTGAAGCTTTCTTT
clone size: -; V gene: TRBV7-7; D gene: -; J gene: TRBJ2-2; CDR3 protein: CASSPGGTGYTGELFF; CDR3 DNA: TGTGCTAGCAGCCCCGGGGGGACAGGTTACACCGGGGAGCTGTTTTTT
clone size: -; V gene: TRBV9; D gene: TRBD1; J gene: TRBJ1-4; CDR3 protein: CASSTTGQGSEKLFF; CDR3 DNA: TGTGCCAGCAGCACAACGGGACAGGGGTCTGAAAAACTGTTTTTT
clone size: -; V gene: TRBV13; D gene: TRBD1; J gene: TRBJ2-5; CDR3 protein: CASSHFLQGRETQYF; CDR3 DNA: TGTGCCAGCAGCCATTTTTTACAGGGGAGAGAGACCCAGTACTTC
clone size: -; V gene: TRBV6-6; D gene: TRBD1; J gene: TRBJ1-1; CDR3 protein: CAIAQGRTEAFF; CDR3 DNA: TGTGCCATCGCACAGGGGAGGACTGAAGCTTTCTTT
clone size: -; V gene: TRBV9; D gene: -; J gene: TRBJ1-1; CDR3 protein: CASSVGANMNTEAFF; CDR3 DNA: TGTGCCAGCAGCGTAGGGGCCAACATGAACACTGAAGCTTTCTTT
clone size: once; V gene: TRBV10-2; D gene: -; J gene: TRBJ2-5; CDR3 protein: CASSEAREETQYF; CDR3 DNA: TGCGCCAGCAGTGAGGCAAGGGAAGAGACCCAGTACTTC
clone size: -; V gene: TRBV5-1; D gene: TRBD2; J gene: TRBJ2-3; CDR3 protein: CASNWAGDTDTQYF; CDR3 DNA: TGCGCCAGCAACTGGGCGGGGGACACAGATACGCAGTATTTT
clone size: few; V gene: TRBV18; D gene: -; J gene: TRBJ2-7; CDR3 protein: CASSPSATYEQYF; CDR3 DNA: TGTGCCAGCTCACCATCCGCAACCTACGAGCAGTACTTC
clone size: -; V gene: TRBV5-8; D gene: TRBD2; J gene: TRBJ2-4; CDR3 protein: CASSLGQRGDIQYF; CDR3 DNA: TGTGCCAGCAGCTTGGGACAGCGGGGAGACATTCAGTACTTC
clone size: -; V gene: TRBV9; D gene: -; J gene: TRBJ1-2; CDR3 protein: CASSATGTFYGYTF; CDR3 DNA: TGTGCCAGCAGCGCAACCGGGACTTTCTATGGCTACACCTTC
clone size: -; V gene: TRBV6-1; D gene: -; J gene: TRBJ1-4; CDR3 protein: CASSDGVGRANEKLFF; CDR3 DNA: TGTGCCAGCAGTGATGGGGTCGGTAGAGCTAATGAAAAACTGTTTTTT
clone size: -; V gene: TRBV6-6; D gene: TRBD2; J gene: TRBJ2-1; CDR3 protein: CASSHEAGAYNEQFF; CDR3 DNA: TGTGCCAGCAGCCACGAGGCGGGGGCCTACAATGAGCAGTTCTTC
clone size: -; V gene: TRBV7-8; D gene: TRBD1; J gene: TRBJ2-7; CDR3 protein: CASSSIRDRPNLQYF; CDR3 DNA: TGTGCCAGCAGCTCAATCCGGGACAGGCCTAACCTGCAGTACTTC
clone size: -; V gene: TRBV7-9; D gene: -; J gene: TRBJ1-1; CDR3 protein: CASSPDGTEAFF; CDR3 DNA: TGTGCCAGCAGCCCGGATGGCACTGAAGCTTTCTTT
clone size: many; V gene: TRBV6-5; D gene: -; J gene: TRBJ1-1; CDR3 protein: CASSYTETNTEAFF; CDR3 DNA: TGTGCCAGCAGTTACACCGAGACTAACACTGAAGCTTTCTTT
clone size: -; V gene: TRBV5-1; D gene: -; J gene: TRBJ2-1; CDR3 protein: CASKKSGDEQFF; CDR3 DNA: TGCGCCAGCAAAAAGTCAGGGGATGAGCAGTTCTTC
clone size: -; V gene: TRBV9; D gene: TRBD1; J gene: TRBJ2-7; CDR3 protein: CASSVGGQGSYEQYF; CDR3 DNA: TGTGCCAGCAGCGTAGGTGGACAGGGCTCCTACGAGCAGTACTTC
clone size: -; V gene: TRBV7-8; D gene: -; J gene: TRBJ2-3; CDR3 protein: CASSHLGGGTDTQYF; CDR3 DNA: TGTGCCAGCAGCCATCTGGGCGGGGGCACAGATACGCAGTATTTT
clone size: -; V gene: TRBV5-1; D gene: -; J gene: TRBJ1-4; CDR3 protein: CASSLTDGTTEKLFF; CDR3 DNA: TGCGCCAGCAGCTTGACCGACGGGACGACTGAAAAACTGTTTTTT
clone size: -; V gene: TRBV6-5; D gene: TRBD2; J gene: TRBJ2-3; CDR3 protein: CASRSGTRTTDTQYF; CDR3 DNA: TGTGCCAGCAGGTCCGGGACTAGGACCACAGATACGCAGTATTTT